Listed below are T cell receptor beta chains from one sample, sequenced in a study of blood T cell repertoires in COVID-19. This table comes from immunoSEQ multiplex PCR, and its TCRdb copy is limited to in-frame clones, with some not included. Of 95,000 to 110,000 clones in the sample, roughly 83% are singletons; the top ten hold roughly 4.3%. The sample taken for sequencing was peripheral blood. Receptors originate from a human donor in a cohort sampled during active COVID-19. Each CDR3 is given with its conserved first and last residue. Fields, in order: D gene, CDR3 length, V gene, clone size, J gene, CDR3 protein, CDR3 DNA. A D gene is named only where the DNA matches it firmly. Clone sizes are given selectively: once, few, many, or a class where the clone is expanded.

D: TRBD1; length: 14; V: TRBV19; size: .; J: TRBJ2-7; CDR3: CASSSWTGGLEQYF; DNA: TGTGCCAGCAGTAGCTGGACAGGAGGCCTCGAGCAGTACTTC
D: .; length: 15; V: TRBV4-2; size: .; J: TRBJ2-5; CDR3: CASSQGWAGQETQYF; DNA: TGTGCCAGCAGCCAAGGGTGGGCAGGTCAAGAGACCCAGTACTTC
D: .; length: 15; V: TRBV21-1; size: .; J: TRBJ2-3; CDR3: CASSPRSLAPDTQYF; DNA: TGTGCCAGCAGCCCAAGGAGTCTAGCCCCAGATACGCAGTATTTT
D: TRBD1; length: 16; V: TRBV15; size: .; J: TRBJ1-3; CDR3: CATSTGTGSRGNTIYF; DNA: TGTGCCACCAGCACCGGGACAGGGAGTCGTGGAAACACCATATATTTT
D: TRBD2; length: 14; V: TRBV29-1; size: few; J: TRBJ2-2; CDR3: CSVEGSGLTGELFF; DNA: TGCAGCGTTGAAGGTAGCGGGCTCACCGGGGAGCTGTTTTTT
D: .; length: 14; V: TRBV7-8; size: few; J: TRBJ1-5; CDR3: CASAWTGKNQPQHF; DNA: TGTGCCAGCGCATGGACGGGGAAGAATCAGCCCCAGCATTTT
D: .; length: 16; V: TRBV7-3; size: .; J: TRBJ2-4; CDR3: CASSFGGGPPENIQYF; DNA: TGTGCCAGCAGCTTCGGGGGAGGCCCCCCCGAGAACATTCAGTACTTC
D: .; length: 16; V: TRBV19; size: .; J: TRBJ1-2; CDR3: CASSARDSRAGYGYTF; DNA: TGTGCCAGTAGTGCACGGGACTCCCGGGCGGGGTATGGCTACACCTTC
D: TRBD2; length: 15; V: TRBV4-3; size: .; J: TRBJ2-2; CDR3: CASSQDGRVTGELFF; DNA: TGCGCCAGCAGCCAAGACGGGAGGGTCACCGGGGAGCTGTTTTTT
D: TRBD2; length: 16; V: TRBV5-1; size: .; J: TRBJ2-7; CDR3: CASSLGTSGWTYEQYF; DNA: TGCGCCAGCAGCTTGGGAACTAGCGGGTGGACCTACGAGCAGTACTTC
D: .; length: 14; V: TRBV3-1/TRBV3-2; size: .; J: TRBJ1-2; CDR3: CASSQGIGGYGYTF; DNA: TGTGCCAGCAGCCAAGGTATAGGGGGCTATGGCTACACCTTC
D: TRBD1; length: 13; V: TRBV12-3/TRBV12-4; size: .; J: TRBJ1-2; CDR3: CASSKDRVYGYTF; DNA: TGTGCCAGCAGTAAGGACAGGGTTTATGGCTACACCTTC
D: .; length: 14; V: TRBV11-3; size: .; J: TRBJ1-1; CDR3: CASSLGGPGDEAFF; DNA: TGTGCCAGCAGCTTAGGTGGGCCGGGAGATGAAGCTTTCTTT
D: TRBD2; length: 14; V: TRBV2; size: .; J: TRBJ2-5; CDR3: CASSVPLAGETQYF; DNA: TGTGCCAGCAGTGTTCCGCTAGCGGGAGAGACCCAGTACTTC
D: TRBD2; length: 15; V: TRBV19; size: .; J: TRBJ2-1; CDR3: CASSSPSGIYNEQFF; DNA: TGTGCCAGTAGTTCCCCAAGCGGGATTTACAATGAGCAGTTCTTC
D: TRBD1; length: 15; V: TRBV10-3; size: .; J: TRBJ1-2; CDR3: CAISEGTGLNYGYTF; DNA: TGTGCCATCAGTGAGGGGACAGGGCTTAACTATGGCTACACCTTC
D: TRBD1; length: 15; V: TRBV4-2; size: .; J: TRBJ1-6; CDR3: CASSQDQDRGSPLHF; DNA: TGTGCCAGCAGCCAAGATCAGGACAGGGGCTCACCCCTCCACTTT
D: TRBD2; length: 15; V: TRBV6-6; size: few; J: TRBJ2-1; CDR3: CASSRLAGGPNEQFF; DNA: TGTGCCAGCAGTAGACTAGCGGGAGGGCCCAATGAGCAGTTCTTC
D: .; length: 14; V: TRBV3-1/TRBV3-2; size: .; J: TRBJ2-1; CDR3: CASSLSGGSYEQFF; DNA: TGTGCCAGCAGCTTAAGTGGGGGGTCCTATGAGCAGTTCTTC
D: .; length: 18; V: TRBV19; size: .; J: TRBJ2-3; CDR3: CASSIVQGVTRSSDTQYF; DNA: TGTGCCAGTAGTATAGTCCAGGGTGTCACACGGTCTTCAGATACGCAGTATTTT
D: .; length: 14; V: TRBV7-3; size: .; J: TRBJ1-2; CDR3: CASSPALGGYGYTF; DNA: TGTGCCAGCAGTCCCGCCCTCGGAGGGTATGGCTACACCTTC
D: .; length: 16; V: TRBV10-3; size: .; J: TRBJ2-3; CDR3: CAITRDSLEITDTQYF; DNA: TGTGCCATCACCAGGGACTCACTGGAGATCACAGATACGCAGTATTTT
D: TRBD2; length: 22; V: TRBV9; size: .; J: TRBJ2-2; CDR3: CASSGFGRPGLAGGGPTGELFF; DNA: TGTGCCAGCAGCGGCTTCGGACGCCCGGGACTAGCGGGAGGCGGCCCCACCGGGGAGCTGTTTTTT
D: .; length: 13; V: TRBV19; size: .; J: TRBJ1-2; CDR3: CASSIDSNYGYTF; DNA: TGTGCCAGTAGTATCGACTCAAACTATGGCTACACCTTC
D: TRBD2; length: 20; V: TRBV5-5; size: .; J: TRBJ2-2; CDR3: CASSLAGGPREAKYTGELFF; DNA: TGTGCCAGCAGCTTGGCTGGGGGGCCGCGGGAGGCCAAGTACACCGGGGAGCTGTTTTTT
D: TRBD2; length: 14; V: TRBV7-3; size: .; J: TRBJ2-1; CDR3: CASSSRPAGSEQFF; DNA: TGTGCCAGCAGCTCAAGGCCAGCGGGAAGTGAGCAGTTCTTC
D: .; length: 13; V: TRBV6-1; size: .; J: TRBJ1-2; CDR3: CASSDTGNYGYTF; DNA: TGTGCCAGCAGTGATACAGGGAACTATGGCTACACCTTC
D: TRBD1; length: 13; V: TRBV30; size: .; J: TRBJ1-1; CDR3: CAWSRQGATEAFF; DNA: TGTGCCTGGAGTCGTCAGGGGGCCACTGAAGCTTTCTTT
D: TRBD1; length: 15; V: TRBV28; size: .; J: TRBJ1-6; CDR3: CASSSALGQNSPLHF; DNA: TGTGCCAGCAGTTCGGCCCTGGGACAGAATTCACCCCTCCACTTT
D: TRBD2; length: 15; V: TRBV7-3; size: .; J: TRBJ2-1; CDR3: CASSYGLAGVREQFF; DNA: TGTGCCAGCAGCTACGGACTAGCGGGAGTAAGGGAGCAGTTCTTC
D: TRBD1; length: 14; V: TRBV19; size: .; J: TRBJ1-1; CDR3: CASRRDSMNTEAFF; DNA: TGTGCCAGTAGACGGGACAGCATGAACACTGAAGCTTTCTTT
D: .; length: 14; V: TRBV7-2; size: .; J: TRBJ1-2; CDR3: CASSPGGAAYGYTF; DNA: TGTGCCAGCAGTCCCGGGGGGGCAGCTTATGGCTACACCTTC
D: TRBD1; length: 18; V: TRBV5-1; size: .; J: TRBJ2-7; CDR3: CASSLAGQGTGGYYEQYF; DNA: TGCGCCAGCAGCTTGGCGGGACAGGGTACCGGAGGGTACTACGAGCAGTACTTC
D: TRBD2; length: 15; V: TRBV27; size: .; J: TRBJ2-1; CDR3: CASSLETSGSNEQFF; DNA: TGTGCCAGCAGTTTGGAGACTAGCGGATCCAATGAGCAGTTCTTC
D: .; length: 14; V: TRBV5-4; size: .; J: TRBJ1-1; CDR3: CASSLGQRNTEAFF; DNA: TGTGCCAGCAGCTTGGGACAGAGAAACACTGAAGCTTTCTTT
D: TRBD1; length: 14; V: TRBV27; size: .; J: TRBJ2-1; CDR3: CASSLYRGYNEQFF; DNA: TGTGCCAGCAGCTTATACAGGGGCTACAATGAGCAGTTCTTC
D: .; length: 15; V: TRBV29-1; size: .; J: TRBJ1-1; CDR3: CSVDQRGGGWTEAFF; DNA: TGCAGCGTTGATCAGAGGGGAGGAGGTTGGACTGAAGCTTTCTTT
D: .; length: 12; V: TRBV10-3; size: .; J: TRBJ1-2; CDR3: CASSQVNYGYTF; DNA: TGTGCCAGCTCACAGGTTAACTATGGCTACACCTTC
D: TRBD2; length: 14; V: TRBV29-1; size: .; J: TRBJ2-1; CDR3: CSARLAGDSGEQFF; DNA: TGCAGCGCTAGGCTAGCGGGAGACTCCGGTGAGCAGTTCTTC
D: .; length: 13; V: TRBV7-6; size: few; J: TRBJ2-3; CDR3: CASSLVQTDTQYF; DNA: TGTGCCAGCAGCTTAGTTCAAACAGATACGCAGTATTTT
D: .; length: 13; V: TRBV7-8; size: .; J: TRBJ2-7; CDR3: CASSFGEVDEQYF; DNA: TGTGCCAGCAGCTTCGGGGAGGTCGACGAGCAGTACTTC
D: TRBD1; length: 14; V: TRBV28; size: .; J: TRBJ2-3; CDR3: CASSFGQGADTQYF; DNA: TGTGCCAGCAGTTTCGGCCAGGGGGCGGATACGCAGTATTTT
D: .; length: 11; V: TRBV20-1; size: .; J: TRBJ2-5; CDR3: CSAQGQETQYF; DNA: TGCAGCGCTCAGGGACAAGAGACCCAGTACTTC
D: TRBD2; length: 14; V: TRBV19; size: .; J: TRBJ2-3; CDR3: CASSSSGTADTQYF; DNA: TGTGCCAGTAGTAGTAGCGGGACGGCAGATACGCAGTATTTT
D: .; length: 14; V: TRBV5-4; size: .; J: TRBJ2-2; CDR3: CASSSERDTGELFF; DNA: TGTGCCAGCAGCTCAGAGCGGGACACCGGGGAGCTGTTTTTT
D: TRBD1; length: 14; V: TRBV19; size: few; J: TRBJ1-5; CDR3: CASSPGQPNQPQHF; DNA: TGTGCCAGTAGTCCGGGACAGCCCAATCAGCCCCAGCATTTT
D: .; length: 14; V: TRBV6-5; size: once; J: TRBJ1-6; CDR3: CASSYNGRGSPLHF; DNA: TGTGCCAGCAGTTACAATGGCAGGGGATCACCCCTCCACTTT
D: TRBD1; length: 14; V: TRBV29-1; size: .; J: TRBJ1-6; CDR3: CSVSVTGGNSPLHF; DNA: TGCAGCGTTTCAGTGACAGGGGGAAATTCACCCCTCCACTTT
D: .; length: 17; V: TRBV30; size: .; J: TRBJ2-6; CDR3: CAWSVLSWVSGANVLTF; DNA: TGTGCCTGGAGTGTACTAAGCTGGGTCTCTGGGGCCAACGTCCTGACTTTC
D: .; length: 15; V: TRBV2; size: .; J: TRBJ2-3; CDR3: CAGRRSTGVADTQYF; DNA: TGTGCCGGCCGCCGATCGACGGGAGTGGCAGATACGCAGTATTTT
D: TRBD1; length: 15; V: TRBV6-2/TRBV6-3; size: .; J: TRBJ1-5; CDR3: CASSPGQGAYQPQHF; DNA: TGTGCCAGCAGTCCAGGACAGGGGGCTTATCAGCCCCAGCATTTT
D: TRBD1; length: 17; V: TRBV4-3; size: many; J: TRBJ1-2; CDR3: CASSQGGPDRGFFGYTF; DNA: TGCGCCAGCAGCCAAGGGGGGCCGGACAGGGGATTTTTTGGCTACACCTTC
D: .; length: 15; V: TRBV5-1; size: .; J: TRBJ1-4; CDR3: CASSPMGFGDEKLFF; DNA: TGCGCCAGCAGCCCGATGGGTTTCGGAGATGAAAAACTGTTTTTT
D: TRBD1; length: 14; V: TRBV7-2; size: .; J: TRBJ1-2; CDR3: CASSFNAGGGGYTF; DNA: TGTGCCAGCAGCTTTAACGCAGGGGGCGGGGGCTACACCTTC